Listed here are 19 T cell receptor beta chains from one sample, sequenced in a study of cytomegalovirus exposure and HLA in healthy donors. Both 60 Vbeta primers and 13 Jbeta primers went into the PCR. TCRdb's table, derived via immunoSEQ multiplex PCR, lists solely in-frame clones and lacks some. Of over 150,000 clones listed, approximately 81% are singletons. What was sequenced was PBMCs. The source is a young woman in good health and CMV-seronegative.

The CDR3: CASSLDGTGARMPQHF. DNA for the CDR3: TGTGCCAGCAGTTTAGACGGGACAGGTGCCAGGATGCCCCAGCATTTT. This chain uses TRBV28 with TRBJ1-5, with 8 nucleotides matching TRBD1. Looked up from germline, CDR1 is MDHEN and CDR2 is SYDVKM. Unmatched junction bases numbered 12, after V lost 2 bases and J lost 9 bases. The CDR3 length is 16 residues.

This rearrangement joins TRBV6-4 to TRBJ2-3, with 8 bases aligning to TRBD2. Per germline, CDR1 MRHNA and CDR2 SNTAGT. With V trimmed by 9 bases and J by 2 bases, 10 bases remained unmatched. This CDR3 is built from 15 residues. The CDR3 DNA reads as TGTGCCAGTGCCCCACTAGCGGCGAACACAGATACGCAGTATTTT. This translates into CASAPLAANTDTQYF.

The V and J genes are TRBV28 and TRBJ1-2; 9 nucleotides line up with TRBD1. This CDR3 region has 15 residues. The trim removed 5 bases at V and 4 bases at J, leaving 8 bases unmatched. The germline V gene has CDR1 MDHEN and CDR2 SYDVKM. The DNA of the CDR3 is TGTGCCAGCAGTCAACCGGACAGGGGAAGCTATGGCTACACCTTC. Amino acids: CASSQPDRGSYGYTF.

The chain employs TRBV4-1 and TRBJ1-2; a possible D gene is TRBD1 (5 bases). From germline, CDR1 is MGHRA and CDR2 YSYEKL. Trimming shortened V by 0 bases and J by 6 bases, and 20 bases separated the two germline ends. The CDR3 consists of 17 residues. The CDR3 is CASSQELFGREGNGYTF. In DNA, the CDR3 is TGCGCCAGCAGCCAAGAGCTATTTGGCAGGGAAGGTAATGGCTACACCTTC.

This chain connects TRBV12-5 to TRBJ1-1; D possibly corresponds to TRBD1 (5 bases). V lost 3 bases, J lost 12 bases, and 17 bases lay in between. Germline V gene lookup returns CDR1 LGHNT and CDR2 FRNRAP. The CDR3 has 13 residues. Here the CDR3 reads CASGFGRGRESFF. Written as DNA, the CDR3 is TGTGCTAGTGGTTTTGGTCGGGGGAGGGAATCTTTCTTT.

The chain joins TRBV29-1 to TRBJ2-7, with TRBD1 matching 9 bases. The junction had 7 bases not matched to a gene; V was cut back by 7 bases and J by 3 bases. Per the germline V gene, CDR1 is SQVTM and CDR2 is ANQGSEA. This CDR3 has 13 residues. This chain's CDR3 is CSARQGQGYEQYF. The CDR3 nucleotides are TGCAGCGCCAGACAGGGACAGGGCTACGAGCAGTACTTC.

The chain combines TRBV16 with TRBJ1-1; TRBD1 agrees at 10 bases. Trimming removed 2 bases from V and 10 bases from J; junction bases left unmatched: 7. The V gene's germline CDR1 is KGHSY and CDR2 FQNENV. The CDR3 extends over 14 amino acids. CDR3 sequence: CASSQPGQGRRAFF. The CDR3 coding sequence is TGTGCCAGCAGCCAACCGGGACAGGGGAGAAGAGCTTTCTTT. Using reference TRBV16 and TRBJ1-1 for the parts outside the CDR3, the full variable domain is GEEVAQTPKHLVRGEGQKAKLYCAPIKGHSYVFWYQQVLKNEFKFLISFQNENVFDETGMPKERFSAKCLPNSPCSLEIQATKLEDSAVYFCASSQPGQGRRAFFGQGTRLTVV.

The gene calls are TRBV19 and TRBJ1-1; TRBD1 matches at 9 bases. J gave up 8 bases and V 10 bases, and 5 bases lay outside the gene matches. The CDR3 loop spans 11 amino acids. Germline values: CDR1 LNHDA, CDR2 SQIVND (reference sequence). The CDR3 is CATGTGKEAFF. DNA for the CDR3: TGTGCCACCGGGACAGGGAAGGAAGCTTTCTTT.

This clone came up once. At the DNA level, this CDR3 is encoded by other sequences in the same sample as well. This CDR3 reads CSVRTAYEQYF. Written as DNA, the CDR3 is TGCAGCGTCCGGACAGCCTACGAGCAGTACTTC. V gene TRBV29-1 combines with J gene TRBJ2-7; a weak D match, TRBD1 (6 bases). The CDR3 has 11 residues. Trimming pared 6 bases from V and 2 bases from J, leaving 8 bases between. Per germline, CDR1 SQVTM and CDR2 ANQGSEA.

This chain connects TRBV5-1 to TRBJ2-2; 10 bases align to TRBD2. Trimming cost V 1 base and J 6 bases; bases outside gene matches: 3. The germline V gene encodes CDR1 SGHRS and CDR2 YFSETQ. The CDR3 covers 15 residues. The CDR3 loop is CASSLSGTSAGELFF. Written as DNA, the CDR3 is TGCGCCAGCAGCTTGTCCGGGACTAGCGCCGGGGAGCTGTTTTTT. The complete variable domain, with remaining parts taken from reference TRBV5-1 and TRBJ2-2, reads KAGVTQTPRYLIKTRGQQVTLSCSPISGHRSVSWYQQTPGQGLQFLFEYFSETQRNKGNFPGRFSGRQFSNSRSEMNVSTLELGDSALYLCASSLSGTSAGELFFGEGSRLTVL.

The chain uses TRBV19 and TRBJ2-7; 7 bases align to TRBD2. V shed 3 bases, J shed 3 bases, and the junction held 5 bases outside the gene matches. The CDR3 runs 14 residues. CDR1 is LNHDA and CDR2 is SQIVND in the germline V gene (reference sequence). Written as DNA, the CDR3 is TGTGCCAGTAGTATTGTGGGCGGGAGCTACGAGCAGTACTTC. It codes for CASSIVGGSYEQYF.

The chain links TRBV11-3 to TRBJ2-3; D is perhaps TRBD2 (6 bases). Germline CDR1 reads SGHNT; CDR2 reads YENEEA. The V gene lost 2 bases and the J gene lost 4 bases, with 7 bases spanning the gap. The CDR3 totals 13 residues. Here the CDR3 reads CASSLTGADTQYF. Here the CDR3 DNA reads TGTGCCAGCAGCTTAACGGGGGCAGATACGCAGTATTTT.

The V and J genes are TRBV5-1 and TRBJ1-2, with 8 nucleotides matching TRBD1. Trimming removed 1 base from V and 12 bases from J; junction bases left unmatched: 11. The CDR3 extends over 14 amino acids. Germline V gene sequence: CDR1 SGHRS, CDR2 YFSETQ. This CDR3 reads CASSLTAGQVVDTF. Written as DNA, the CDR3 is TGCGCCAGCAGCTTGACCGCGGGACAGGTGGTCGACACCTTC. Supplemented by reference TRBV5-1 and TRBJ1-2, the full variable domain reads KAGVTQTPRYLIKTRGQQVTLSCSPISGHRSVSWYQQTPGQGLQFLFEYFSETQRNKGNFPGRFSGRQFSNSRSEMNVSTLELGDSALYLCASSLTAGQVVDTFGSGTRLTVV.

The CDR3 is CASSLAAGYNEQFF. The DNA of the CDR3 is TGTGCCAGCAGCTTGGCAGCGGGTTACAATGAGCAGTTCTTC. The J gene is TRBJ2-1, the V gene TRBV5-8; TRBD2 might be the D (6 bases). V was cut by 0 bases and J by 4 bases, with 8 bases left in between. The CDR3 is 14 residues long. CDR1 SGHTS and CDR2 YDEGEE come from the germline V gene.

The chain has TRBV11-1 and TRBJ1-2, with TRBD1 matching 9 bases. Germline V gene data show CDR1 as SGHAT and CDR2 as FQDESV (reference sequence). The CDR3 runs 14 residues. The V segment lost 5 bases and the J segment 3 bases; nucleotides outside the gene matches: 4. CDR3 sequence reads: CASSTGQGHYGYTF. CDR3 nucleotides: TGTGCCAGCAGCACGGGACAGGGTCACTATGGCTACACCTTC.

This rearrangement joins TRBV5-1 to TRBJ2-7, with no clear D. This CDR3 is built from 16 residues. V lost 0 bases, J lost 6 bases, and 19 bases lay in between. Germline lookup yields CDR1 SGHRS and CDR2 YFSETQ. The CDR3 bases are TGCGCCAGCAGCTTGGGGGCCGTCAACAGCCTCTCCGAGCAGTACTTC. Translating gives CASSLGAVNSLSEQYF.

The rearrangement uses TRBV5-6 and TRBJ2-1; no definite D call. The germline gives CDR1 SGHDT, CDR2 YYEEEE. Trimming took 0 bases from V and 2 from J, leaving 9 bases between them. This CDR3 is 15 amino acids long. The CDR3 DNA is TGTGCCAGCAGCTTGGTGTCAGAACCCTACAATGAGCAGTTCTTC. It is translated as CASSLVSEPYNEQFF. The full variable domain, its missing parts supplied by reference TRBV5-6 and TRBJ2-1, is DAGVTQSPTHLIKTRGQQVTLRCSPKSGHDTVSWYQQALGQGPQFIFQYYEEEERQRGNFPDRFSGHQFPNYSSELNVNALLLGDSALYLCASSLVSEPYNEQFFGPGTRLTVL.

The rearrangement joins TRBV27 to TRBJ2-2; the D gene is possibly TRBD1 (5 bases). Germline V gene lookup returns CDR1 MNHEY and CDR2 SMNVEV (reference sequence). V was trimmed by 2 bases and J by 5 bases, leaving 12 bases between them. The CDR3 extends over 15 amino acids. CDR3 protein: CASSLHQGGTGELFF. The CDR3 DNA sequence: TGTGCCAGCAGTTTACACCAGGGTGGTACCGGGGAGCTGTTTTTT.

The chain links TRBV21-1 to TRBJ1-1; the table names TRBD1, a call not compared with the DNA. TRBV21-1 is an annotated pseudogene. The CDR3 totals 15 residues. The CDR3 sequence is CASSIRTGATTEAFF. CDR3 coding DNA: TGTGCCAGCAGCATCAGGACAGGGGCGACGACTGAAGCTTTCTTT.